These 7 T cell receptor beta chains were sequenced from one sample in a study of blood T cell repertoires in COVID-19. The assay was immunoSEQ multiplex PCR, and TCRdb's table has in-frame clones only and misses some. The profile covers 60,000 to 70,000 clones, with nearly 85% appearing a single time and just over 40% taken by the ten largest. Sequencing was performed on peripheral blood. The receptor source for this set is a human donor in a cohort sampled during active COVID-19.

The chain carries TRBV18 and TRBJ2-7; 14 bases line up with TRBD2. With 6 bases clipped from V and 5 bases from J, the junction kept 9 bases outside the gene matches. This CDR3 contains 16 residues. Germline CDR1 and CDR2: KGHSH and LQKENI. CDR3 in DNA: TGTGCCAGCTCTATGCGGAAGGGACTAGCGGGGGACGAGCAGTACTTC. It encodes CASSMRKGLAGDEQYF.

The chain recombines TRBV6-5 with TRBJ2-5; D is ambiguous. Germline assignment: CDR1 MNHEY and CDR2 SVGAGI. This CDR3 has 13 residues. Deletions cut 2 bases from V and 4 bases from J, with 8 bases between. CDR3 region: CASSYRRSETQYF. The CDR3 nucleotides are TGTGCCAGCAGTTACAGGAGATCAGAGACCCAGTACTTC.

This rearrangement joins TRBV18 to TRBJ2-7; 11 positions agree with TRBD1. The germline CDR1 and CDR2 sequences are KGHSH and LQKENI. Trimming took 3 bases from V and 0 from J; bases not matched to a gene: 4. This CDR3 is 16 amino acids long. CDR3 sequence: CASSPYGTGGSYEQYF. CDR3 bases: TGTGCCAGCTCACCCTACGGGACAGGGGGCTCCTACGAGCAGTACTTC.

This clone has more than one count but fewer than ten. CDR3 sequence: CASSYSIRSNTEAFF. The CDR3 DNA sequence: TGTGCCAGCAGTTACTCGATTAGATCAAACACTGAAGCTTTCTTT. V usage is TRBV6-2 or TRBV6-3 and J usage is TRBJ1-1; D remains unclear. The CDR3 length is 15 residues. Trimming cost V 0 bases and J 2 bases, with 10 bases left between them. Germline V lookup: CDR1 MNHEY, CDR2 SVGEGT.

V is TRBV9 and J is TRBJ2-3, with 8 bases that match TRBD1. There are 15 residues in the CDR3. Germline values: CDR1 SGDLS, CDR2 YYNGEE. The V gene end was trimmed by 0 bases and the J gene end by 4 bases; junction bases not matched to a gene: 4. DNA for the CDR3: TGTGCCAGCAGCGTAGCTCCACAGGGGGCAGATACGCAGTATTTT. Amino acid sequence: CASSVAPQGADTQYF.

This rearrangement joins TRBV5-1 to TRBJ2-1, with 9 positions matching TRBD2. Looked up from germline, CDR1 is SGHRS and CDR2 is YFSETQ. The CDR3 is 14 amino acids. After removal of 0 bases from V and 7 bases from J, the junction contained 2 bases not matched to a gene. Here the CDR3 reads CASSLVLAGNEQFF. In nucleotides, the CDR3 is TGCGCCAGCAGCTTGGTTCTAGCGGGGAATGAGCAGTTCTTC.

V gene TRBV4-3 combines with J gene TRBJ2-1, with TRBD2 matching over 7 bases. This CDR3 is 16 amino acids long. Trimming at V came to 1 base and at J to 1 base, leaving 4 bases not matched to a gene. Germline CDR1 reads LGHNA; CDR2 reads YSLEER. The CDR3 loop reads CASSQVAGHSYNEQFF. The CDR3 DNA reads as TGCGCCAGCAGCCAAGTAGCGGGTCATTCCTACAATGAGCAGTTCTTC.